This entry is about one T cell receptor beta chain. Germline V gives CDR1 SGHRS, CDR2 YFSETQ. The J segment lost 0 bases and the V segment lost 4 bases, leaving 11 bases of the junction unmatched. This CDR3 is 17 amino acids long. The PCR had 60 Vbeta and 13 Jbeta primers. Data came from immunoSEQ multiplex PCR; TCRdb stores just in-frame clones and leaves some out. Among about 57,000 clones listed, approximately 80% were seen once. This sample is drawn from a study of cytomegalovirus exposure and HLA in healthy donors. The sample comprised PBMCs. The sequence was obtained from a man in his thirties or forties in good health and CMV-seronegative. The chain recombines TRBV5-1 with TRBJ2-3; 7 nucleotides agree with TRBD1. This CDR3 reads CASSQVGQAPSTDTQYF. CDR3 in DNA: TGCGCCAGCAGCCAGGTAGGACAGGCGCCTAGCACAGATACGCAGTATTTT.